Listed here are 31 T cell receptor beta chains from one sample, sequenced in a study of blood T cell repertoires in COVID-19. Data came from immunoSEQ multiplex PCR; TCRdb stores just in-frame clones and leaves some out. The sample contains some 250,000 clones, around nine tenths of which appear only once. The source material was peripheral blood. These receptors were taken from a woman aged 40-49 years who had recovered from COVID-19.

CDR3 coding DNA: TGTGCCAGCAGACCCATCCGAAGACAGGGATTCGAGAGGGGTAATGAAAAACTGTTTTTT. This translates into CASRPIRRQGFERGNEKLFF. The chain employs TRBV28 and TRBJ1-4; 7 bases line up with TRBD1. The germline gives CDR1 MDHEN, CDR2 SYDVKM. The trim removed 6 bases at V and 4 bases at J, leaving 23 bases unmatched. This CDR3 comprises 20 residues.

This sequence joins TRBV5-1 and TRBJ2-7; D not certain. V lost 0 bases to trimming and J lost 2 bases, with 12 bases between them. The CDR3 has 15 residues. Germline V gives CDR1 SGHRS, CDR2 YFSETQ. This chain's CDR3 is CASSLEPSAAYEQYF. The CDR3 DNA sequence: TGCGCCAGCAGCTTGGAGCCAAGCGCGGCCTACGAGCAGTACTTC. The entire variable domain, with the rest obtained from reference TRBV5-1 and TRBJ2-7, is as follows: KAGVTQTPRYLIKTRGQQVTLSCSPISGHRSVSWYQQTPGQGLQFLFEYFSETQRNKGNFPGRFSGRQFSNSRSEMNVSTLELGDSALYLCASSLEPSAAYEQYFGPGTRLTVT.

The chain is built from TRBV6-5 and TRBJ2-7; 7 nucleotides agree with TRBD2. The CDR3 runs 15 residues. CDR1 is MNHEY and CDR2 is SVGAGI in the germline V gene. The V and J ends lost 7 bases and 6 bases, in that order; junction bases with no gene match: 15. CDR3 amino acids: CASTDTPRLAAEQYF. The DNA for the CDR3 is TGTGCCAGCACGGACACGCCGAGACTAGCTGCCGAGCAGTACTTC.

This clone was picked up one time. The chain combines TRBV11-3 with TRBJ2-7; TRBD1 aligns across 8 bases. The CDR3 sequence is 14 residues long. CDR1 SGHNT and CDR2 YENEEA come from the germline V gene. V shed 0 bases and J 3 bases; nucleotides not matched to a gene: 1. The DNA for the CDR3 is TGTGCCAGCAGCTTAGAAGGACAGGGCTACGAGCAGTACTTC. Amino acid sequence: CASSLEGQGYEQYF.

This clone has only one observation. DNA for the CDR3: TGTGCCAGCAGCTTAGGGGCGGGGAGCTCTGGAAACACCATATATTTT. Amino acids: CASSLGAGSSGNTIYF. J is TRBJ1-3 and V is TRBV7-8; D remains ambiguous. Between the trimmed V and J ends, which lost 1 base and 0 bases, there was a span of 10 bases. The V gene's germline CDR1 is SGHVS and CDR2 FQNEAQ. This CDR3 comprises 16 residues.

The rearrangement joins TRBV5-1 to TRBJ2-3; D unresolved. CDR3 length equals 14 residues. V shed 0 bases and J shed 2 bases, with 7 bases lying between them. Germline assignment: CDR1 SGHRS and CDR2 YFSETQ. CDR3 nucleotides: TGCGCCAGCAGCTTGGGACACGTCACAGATACGCAGTATTTT. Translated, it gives CASSLGHVTDTQYF.

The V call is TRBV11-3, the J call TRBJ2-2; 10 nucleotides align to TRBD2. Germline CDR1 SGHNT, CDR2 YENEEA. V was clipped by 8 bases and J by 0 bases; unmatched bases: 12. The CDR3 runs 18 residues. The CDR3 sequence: CASRLGSGLAPNTGELFF. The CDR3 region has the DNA TGTGCCAGCCGCCTAGGCTCGGGACTAGCGCCGAACACCGGGGAGCTGTTTTTT.

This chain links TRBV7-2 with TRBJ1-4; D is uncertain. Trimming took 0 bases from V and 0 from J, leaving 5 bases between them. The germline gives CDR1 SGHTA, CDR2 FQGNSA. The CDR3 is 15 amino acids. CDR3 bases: TGTGCCAGCAGCTTAGCCCAAACAACTAATGAAAAACTGTTTTTT. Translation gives CASSLAQTTNEKLFF.

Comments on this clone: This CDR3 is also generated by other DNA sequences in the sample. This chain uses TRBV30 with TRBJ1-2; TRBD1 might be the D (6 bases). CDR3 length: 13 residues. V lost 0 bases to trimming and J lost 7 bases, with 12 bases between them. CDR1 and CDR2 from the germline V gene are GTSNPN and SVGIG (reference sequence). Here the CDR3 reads CAWSVRGAGGYTF. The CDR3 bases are TGTGCCTGGAGTGTACGGGGGGCGGGTGGCTACACCTTC.

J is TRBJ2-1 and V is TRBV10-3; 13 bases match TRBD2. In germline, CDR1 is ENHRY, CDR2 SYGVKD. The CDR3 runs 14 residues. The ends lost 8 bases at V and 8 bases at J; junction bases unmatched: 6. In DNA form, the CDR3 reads TGTGCCATCTCGGGACTAGCGGGACAGGATGAGCAGTTCTTC. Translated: CAISGLAGQDEQFF.

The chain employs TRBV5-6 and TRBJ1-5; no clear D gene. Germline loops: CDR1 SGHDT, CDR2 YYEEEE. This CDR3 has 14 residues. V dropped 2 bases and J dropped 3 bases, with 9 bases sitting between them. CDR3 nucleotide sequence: TGTGCCAGCAGCTTCGCCGGTCCCAATCAGCCCCAGCATTTT. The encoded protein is CASSFAGPNQPQHF. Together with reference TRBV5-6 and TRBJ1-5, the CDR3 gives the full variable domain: DAGVTQSPTHLIKTRGQQVTLRCSPKSGHDTVSWYQQALGQGPQFIFQYYEEEERQRGNFPDRFSGHQFPNYSSELNVNALLLGDSALYLCASSFAGPNQPQHFGDGTRLSIL.

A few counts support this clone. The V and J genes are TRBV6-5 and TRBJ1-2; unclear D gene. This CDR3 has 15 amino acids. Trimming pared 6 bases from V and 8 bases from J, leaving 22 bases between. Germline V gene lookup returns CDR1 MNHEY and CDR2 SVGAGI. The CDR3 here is CASSLTVQTQWGYTF. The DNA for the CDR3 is TGTGCCAGCAGCCTAACCGTACAGACCCAATGGGGCTACACCTTC.

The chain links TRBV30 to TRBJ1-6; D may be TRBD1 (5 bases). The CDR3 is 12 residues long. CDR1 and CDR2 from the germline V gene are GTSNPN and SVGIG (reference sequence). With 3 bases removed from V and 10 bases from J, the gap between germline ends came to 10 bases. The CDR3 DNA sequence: TGTGCCTGGAGAAGGGGCTCCTCACCCCTCCACTTT. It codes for CAWRRGSSPLHF.

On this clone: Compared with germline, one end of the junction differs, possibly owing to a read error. This CDR3 reads CASSERRGIRF. CDR3 sequence (DNA): TGTGCCAGCAGTGAAAGGCGGGGGATCCGGTTT. This chain connects TRBV25-1 to TRBJ1-1, with a tentative D call TRBD1 (5 bases). The germline CDR1 and CDR2 sequences are MGHDK and SYGVNS. CDR3 length: 11 amino acids.

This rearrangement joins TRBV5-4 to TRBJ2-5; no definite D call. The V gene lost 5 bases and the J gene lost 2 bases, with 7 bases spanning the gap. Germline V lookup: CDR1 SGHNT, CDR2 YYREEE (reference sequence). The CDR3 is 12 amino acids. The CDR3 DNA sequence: TGTGCCAGCAGTGGCCAGCAAGAGACCCAGTACTTC. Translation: CASSGQQETQYF.

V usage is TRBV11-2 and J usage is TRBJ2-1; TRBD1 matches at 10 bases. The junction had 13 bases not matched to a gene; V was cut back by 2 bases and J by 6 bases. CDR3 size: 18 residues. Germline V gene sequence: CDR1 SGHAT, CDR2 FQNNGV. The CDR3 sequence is CASSLSATRDRGRNEQFF. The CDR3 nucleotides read TGTGCCAGCAGCTTAAGCGCGACGCGGGACAGGGGACGCAATGAGCAGTTCTTC.

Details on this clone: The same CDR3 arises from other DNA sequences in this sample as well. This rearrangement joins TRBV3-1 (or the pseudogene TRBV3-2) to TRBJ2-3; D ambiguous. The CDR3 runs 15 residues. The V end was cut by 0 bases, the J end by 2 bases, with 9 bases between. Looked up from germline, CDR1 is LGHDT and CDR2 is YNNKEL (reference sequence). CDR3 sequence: CASSQDGLATDTQYF. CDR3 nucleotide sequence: TGTGCCAGCAGCCAAGATGGGCTGGCCACAGATACGCAGTATTTT.

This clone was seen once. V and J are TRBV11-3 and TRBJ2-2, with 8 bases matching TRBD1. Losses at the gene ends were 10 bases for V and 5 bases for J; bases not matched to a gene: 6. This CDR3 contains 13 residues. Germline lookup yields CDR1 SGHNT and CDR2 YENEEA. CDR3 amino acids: CATSTGVTGELFF. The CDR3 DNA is TGTGCCACTTCGACAGGGGTGACCGGGGAGCTGTTTTTT.

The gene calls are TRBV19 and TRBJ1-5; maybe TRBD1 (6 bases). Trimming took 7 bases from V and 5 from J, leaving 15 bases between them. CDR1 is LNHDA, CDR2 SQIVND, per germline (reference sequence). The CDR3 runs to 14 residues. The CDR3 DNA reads TGTGCCAGTACCCCGGACAGTGTCCATCAGCCCCAGCATTTT. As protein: CASTPDSVHQPQHF.

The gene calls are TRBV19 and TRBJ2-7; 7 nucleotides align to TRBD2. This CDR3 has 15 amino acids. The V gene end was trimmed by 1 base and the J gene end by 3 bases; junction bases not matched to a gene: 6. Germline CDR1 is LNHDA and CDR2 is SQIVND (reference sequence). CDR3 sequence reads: CASSIVAGEDYEQYF. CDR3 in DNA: TGTGCCAGTAGTATAGTGGCGGGAGAAGACTACGAGCAGTACTTC.

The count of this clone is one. CDR3 coding DNA: TGTGCCAGCCGAAGAGACAGGTTGGGTGAAAAACTGTTTTTT. Translating gives CASRRDRLGEKLFF. V gene TRBV27 combines with J gene TRBJ1-4; possibly TRBD1 for D (6 bases). V gave up 8 bases and J gave up 7 bases, with 17 bases separating them. Germline loops: CDR1 MNHEY, CDR2 SMNVEV (reference sequence). The CDR3 runs 14 residues.

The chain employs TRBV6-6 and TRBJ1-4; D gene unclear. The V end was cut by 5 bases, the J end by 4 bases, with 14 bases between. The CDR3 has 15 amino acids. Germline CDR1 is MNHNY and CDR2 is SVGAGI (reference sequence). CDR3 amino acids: CASSPARRINEKLFF. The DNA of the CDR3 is TGTGCCAGCAGTCCCGCCCGGCGGATTAATGAAAAACTGTTTTTT.

CDR3 sequence: CASSLGFGNNEQFF. CDR3 DNA sequence: TGTGCCAGCAGCTTAGGGTTCGGGAACAATGAGCAGTTCTTC. The chain joins TRBV7-9 to TRBJ2-1, with a weak D call TRBD2 (5 bases). CDR1 SEHNR and CDR2 FQNEAQ come from the germline V gene (reference sequence). This CDR3 is built from 14 residues. Trimming left V 1 base short and J 5 bases short, with 9 bases between.

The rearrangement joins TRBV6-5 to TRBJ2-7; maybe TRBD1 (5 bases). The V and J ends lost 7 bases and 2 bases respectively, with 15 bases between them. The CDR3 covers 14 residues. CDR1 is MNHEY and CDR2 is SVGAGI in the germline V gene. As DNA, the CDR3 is TGTGCCAGCACCTCCCCCGACAGTACCTACGAGCAGTACTTC. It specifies CASTSPDSTYEQYF.

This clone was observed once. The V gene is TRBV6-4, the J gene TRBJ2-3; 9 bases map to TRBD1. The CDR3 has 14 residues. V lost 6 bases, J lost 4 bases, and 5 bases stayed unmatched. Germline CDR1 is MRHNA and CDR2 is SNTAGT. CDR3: CASSQTGGPDTQYF. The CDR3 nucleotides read TGTGCCAGCAGCCAGACAGGGGGGCCAGATACGCAGTATTTT.

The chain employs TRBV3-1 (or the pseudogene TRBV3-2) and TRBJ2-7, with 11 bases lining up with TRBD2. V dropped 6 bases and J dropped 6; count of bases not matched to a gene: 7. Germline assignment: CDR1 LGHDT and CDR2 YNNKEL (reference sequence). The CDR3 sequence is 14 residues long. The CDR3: CASSNGLAGSEQYV. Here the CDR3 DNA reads TGTGCCAGCAGTAACGGACTAGCGGGTAGCGAGCAGTACGTC.

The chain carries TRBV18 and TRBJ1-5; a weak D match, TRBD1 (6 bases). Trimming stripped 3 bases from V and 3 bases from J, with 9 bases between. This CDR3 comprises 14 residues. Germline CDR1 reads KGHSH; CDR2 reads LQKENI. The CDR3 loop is CASSPGQSNQPQHF. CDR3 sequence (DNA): TGTGCCAGCTCACCCGGACAGTCCAATCAGCCCCAGCATTTT.

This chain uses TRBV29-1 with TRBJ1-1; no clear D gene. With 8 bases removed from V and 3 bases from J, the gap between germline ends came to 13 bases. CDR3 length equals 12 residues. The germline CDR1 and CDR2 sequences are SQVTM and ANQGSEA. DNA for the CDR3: TGCAGCAGGAGGCCCCTGGACACTGAAGCTTTCTTT. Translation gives CSRRPLDTEAFF.

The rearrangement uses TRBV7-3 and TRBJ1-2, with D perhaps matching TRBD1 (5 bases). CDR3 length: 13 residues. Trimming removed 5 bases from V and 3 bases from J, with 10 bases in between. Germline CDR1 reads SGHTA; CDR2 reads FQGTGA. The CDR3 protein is CASSPGGYYGYTF. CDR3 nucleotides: TGTGCCAGCAGCCCCGGGGGTTACTATGGCTACACCTTC.

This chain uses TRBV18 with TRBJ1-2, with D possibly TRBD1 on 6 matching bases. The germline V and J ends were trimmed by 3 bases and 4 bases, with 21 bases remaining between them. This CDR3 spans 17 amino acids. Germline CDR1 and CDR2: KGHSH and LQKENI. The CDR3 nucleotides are TGTGCCAGCTCACCCACGTCGACCGGGGGGGGCAGCTATGGCTACACCTTC. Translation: CASSPTSTGGGSYGYTF.

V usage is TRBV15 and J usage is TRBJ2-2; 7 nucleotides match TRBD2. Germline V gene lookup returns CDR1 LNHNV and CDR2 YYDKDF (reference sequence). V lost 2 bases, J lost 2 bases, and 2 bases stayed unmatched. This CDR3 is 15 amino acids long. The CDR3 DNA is TGTGCCACCAGCAGACCGGGGGGAAACACCGGGGAGCTGTTTTTT. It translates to CATSRPGGNTGELFF.